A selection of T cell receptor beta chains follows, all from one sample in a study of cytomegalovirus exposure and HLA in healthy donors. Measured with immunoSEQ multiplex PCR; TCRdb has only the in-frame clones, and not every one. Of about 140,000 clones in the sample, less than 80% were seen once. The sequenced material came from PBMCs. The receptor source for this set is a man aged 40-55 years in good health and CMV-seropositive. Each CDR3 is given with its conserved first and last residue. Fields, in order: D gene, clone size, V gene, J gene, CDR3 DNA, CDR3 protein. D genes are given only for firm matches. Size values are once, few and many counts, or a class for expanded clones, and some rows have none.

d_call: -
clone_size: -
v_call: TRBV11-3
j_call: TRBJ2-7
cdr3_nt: TGTGCCAGCAGCCCAAGAGGAGGGGACGAGCAGTACTTC
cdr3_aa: CASSPRGGDEQYF

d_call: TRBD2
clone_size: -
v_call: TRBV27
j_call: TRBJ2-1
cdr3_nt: TGTGCCAGCAGTAATCTAGCGGGGAGCTCCTACAATGAGCAGTTCTTC
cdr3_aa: CASSNLAGSSYNEQFF

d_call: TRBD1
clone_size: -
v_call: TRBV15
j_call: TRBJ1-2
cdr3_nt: TGTGCCACCAGCATTGGACAGGGCTATGGCTACACCTTC
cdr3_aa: CATSIGQGYGYTF

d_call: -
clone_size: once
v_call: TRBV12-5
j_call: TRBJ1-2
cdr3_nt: TGTGCTAGTGGTACAGCAGGTCTCTCTAACTATGGCTACACCTTC
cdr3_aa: CASGTAGLSNYGYTF

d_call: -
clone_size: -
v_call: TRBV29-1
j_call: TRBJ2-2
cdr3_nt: TGCAGCGCTAGGGACACCGGGGAGCTGTTTTTT
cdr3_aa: CSARDTGELFF

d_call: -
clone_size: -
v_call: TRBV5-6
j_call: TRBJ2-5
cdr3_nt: TGTGCCAGCAGCTTAAGTAGCAATTCTGAGCAGTACCAAGAGACCCAGTACTTC
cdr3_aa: CASSLSSNSEQYQETQYF

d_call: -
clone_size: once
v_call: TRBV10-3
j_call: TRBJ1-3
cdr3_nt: TGTGCCATCAGTGAGTCGACAGGCGGAGACACCATATATTTT
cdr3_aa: CAISESTGGDTIYF

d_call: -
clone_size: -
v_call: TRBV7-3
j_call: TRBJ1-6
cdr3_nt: TGTGCCAGCAGCTCGTCCGGCGGATACAATAATTCACCCCTCCACTTT
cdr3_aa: CASSSSGGYNNSPLHF

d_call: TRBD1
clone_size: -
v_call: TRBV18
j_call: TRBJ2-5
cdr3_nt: TGTGCCAGCTCACCAGGCAGGGGGGAGACCCAGTACTTC
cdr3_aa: CASSPGRGETQYF

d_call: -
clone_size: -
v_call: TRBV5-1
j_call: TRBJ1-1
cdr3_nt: TGCGCCAGCAGCTGGACAATGAACACTGAAGCTTTCTTT
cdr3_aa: CASSWTMNTEAFF

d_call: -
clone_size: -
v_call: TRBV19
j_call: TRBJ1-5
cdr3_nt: TGTGCCAGTAGTATTGGACAGATGGGCAATCAGCCCCAGCATTTT
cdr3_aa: CASSIGQMGNQPQHF

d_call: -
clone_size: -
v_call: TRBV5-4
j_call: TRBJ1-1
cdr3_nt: TGTGCCAGCAGCCCAGTGAACACTGAAGCTTTCTTT
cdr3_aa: CASSPVNTEAFF

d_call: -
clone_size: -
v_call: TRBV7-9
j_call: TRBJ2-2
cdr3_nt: TGTGCCAATCGACCCGGGTACGCGAACACCGGGGAGCTGTTTTTT
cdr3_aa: CANRPGYANTGELFF

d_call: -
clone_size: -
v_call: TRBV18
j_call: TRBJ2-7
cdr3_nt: TGTGCCAGCTCGGAAAGTGGCCCGGGGGAGCAGTACTTC
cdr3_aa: CASSESGPGEQYF

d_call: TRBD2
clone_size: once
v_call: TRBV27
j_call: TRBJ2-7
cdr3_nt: TGTGCCAGCAGTTTAATAGCGGGAGGACCCTACGAGCAGTACTTC
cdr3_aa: CASSLIAGGPYEQYF

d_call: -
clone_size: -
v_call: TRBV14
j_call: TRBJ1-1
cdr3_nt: TGTGCCAGCGCTGGAGATATGAACACTGAAGCTTTCTTT
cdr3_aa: CASAGDMNTEAFF

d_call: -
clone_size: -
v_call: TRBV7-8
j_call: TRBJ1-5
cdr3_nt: TGTGCCAGCAGCTTAACCCAGGGTTACGGCAATCAGCCCCAGCATTTT
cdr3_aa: CASSLTQGYGNQPQHF

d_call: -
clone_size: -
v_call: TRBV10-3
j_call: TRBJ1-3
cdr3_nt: TGTGCCATCAGTGAGTCCGGGGGAGCTGGAAACACCATATATTTT
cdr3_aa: CAISESGGAGNTIYF

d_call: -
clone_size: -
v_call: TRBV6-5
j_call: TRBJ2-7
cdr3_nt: TGTGCCAGCAGTTACTCAAGGACTATCTCCTACGAGCAGTACTTC
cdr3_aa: CASSYSRTISYEQYF

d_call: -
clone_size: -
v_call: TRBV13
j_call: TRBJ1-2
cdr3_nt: TGTGCCAGCAGCTTGACGAGGACAGAGTATGGCTACACCTTC
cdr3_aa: CASSLTRTEYGYTF

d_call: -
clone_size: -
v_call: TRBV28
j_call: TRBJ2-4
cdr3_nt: TGTGCCACCCAAACAGAGGCCAAAAACATTCAGTACTTC
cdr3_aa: CATQTEAKNIQYF

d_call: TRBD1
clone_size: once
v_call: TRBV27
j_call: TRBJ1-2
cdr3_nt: TGTGCCAGCAGTCCTCAGGGGGCGGGGGGCTACACCTTC
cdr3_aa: CASSPQGAGGYTF

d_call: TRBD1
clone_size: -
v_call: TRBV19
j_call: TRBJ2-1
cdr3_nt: TGTGCCAGTACCACCCGGGACAGCAATGAGCAGTTCTTC
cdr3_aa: CASTTRDSNEQFF

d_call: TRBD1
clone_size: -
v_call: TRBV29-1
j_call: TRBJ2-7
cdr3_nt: TGCAGCGTTGAGGGGACAGGGAGCGACGAGCAGTACTTC
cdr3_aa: CSVEGTGSDEQYF

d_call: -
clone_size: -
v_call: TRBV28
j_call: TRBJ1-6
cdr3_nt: TGTGCCAGCCTTAGCTCCTATAATTCACCCCTCCACTTT
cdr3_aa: CASLSSYNSPLHF

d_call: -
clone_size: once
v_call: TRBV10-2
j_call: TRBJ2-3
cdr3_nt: TGCGCCAGCAGTAACGGGGAGTCCACAGATACGCAGTATTTT
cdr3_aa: CASSNGESTDTQYF

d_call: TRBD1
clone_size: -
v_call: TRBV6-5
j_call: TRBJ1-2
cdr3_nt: TGTGCCAGCAGTTACCTCGGGACAGAGAACTATGGCTACACCTTC
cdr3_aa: CASSYLGTENYGYTF

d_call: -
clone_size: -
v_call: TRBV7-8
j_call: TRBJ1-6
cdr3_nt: TGTGCCAGCAGCTTAGGCACTAGGGAAGCCCTCCACTTT
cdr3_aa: CASSLGTREALHF

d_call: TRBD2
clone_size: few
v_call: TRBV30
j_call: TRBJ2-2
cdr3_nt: TGTGCCGGGGGGGGAGGACGGACCGGGGAGCTGTTTTTT
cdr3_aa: CAGGGGRTGELFF

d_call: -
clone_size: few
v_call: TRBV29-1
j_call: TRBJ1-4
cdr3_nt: TGCAGCGTTGCCTGGACATTGGGTGAAAAACTGTTTTTT
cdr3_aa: CSVAWTLGEKLFF